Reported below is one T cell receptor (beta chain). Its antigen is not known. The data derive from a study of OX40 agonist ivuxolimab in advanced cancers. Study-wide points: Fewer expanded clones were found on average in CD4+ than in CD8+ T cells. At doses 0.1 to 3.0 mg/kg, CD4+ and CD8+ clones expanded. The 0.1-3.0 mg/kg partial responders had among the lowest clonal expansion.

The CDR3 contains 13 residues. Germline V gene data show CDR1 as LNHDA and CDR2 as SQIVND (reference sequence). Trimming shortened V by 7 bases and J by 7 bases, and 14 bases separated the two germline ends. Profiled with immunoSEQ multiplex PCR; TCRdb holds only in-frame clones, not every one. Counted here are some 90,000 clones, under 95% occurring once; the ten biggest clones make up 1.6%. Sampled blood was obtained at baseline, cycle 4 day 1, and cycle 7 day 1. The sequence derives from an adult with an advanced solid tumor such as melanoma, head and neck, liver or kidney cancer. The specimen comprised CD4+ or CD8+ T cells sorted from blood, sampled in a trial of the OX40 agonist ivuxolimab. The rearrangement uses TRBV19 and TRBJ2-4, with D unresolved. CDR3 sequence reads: CASTSLFGNIQYF. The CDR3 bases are TGTGCCAGTACCTCCCTGTTTGGGAACATTCAGTACTTC.